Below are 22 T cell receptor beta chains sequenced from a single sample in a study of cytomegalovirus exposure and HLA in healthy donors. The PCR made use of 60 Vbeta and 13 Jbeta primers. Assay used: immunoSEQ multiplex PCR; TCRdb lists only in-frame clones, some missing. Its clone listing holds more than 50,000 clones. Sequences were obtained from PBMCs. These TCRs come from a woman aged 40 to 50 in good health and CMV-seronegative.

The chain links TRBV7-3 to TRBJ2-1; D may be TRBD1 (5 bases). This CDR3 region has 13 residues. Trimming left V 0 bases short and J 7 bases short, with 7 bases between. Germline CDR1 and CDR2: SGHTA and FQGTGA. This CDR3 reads CASSLTPGNEQFF. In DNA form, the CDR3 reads TGTGCCAGCAGCTTAACCCCAGGGAATGAGCAGTTCTTC.

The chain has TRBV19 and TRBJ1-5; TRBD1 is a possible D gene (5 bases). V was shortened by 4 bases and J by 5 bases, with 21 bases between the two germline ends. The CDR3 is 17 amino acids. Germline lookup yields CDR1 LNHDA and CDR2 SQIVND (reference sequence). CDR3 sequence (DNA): TGTGCCAGTAGTAAACAGGTCCCTAACCGGGGGGATCAGCCCCAGCATTTT. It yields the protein CASSKQVPNRGDQPQHF.

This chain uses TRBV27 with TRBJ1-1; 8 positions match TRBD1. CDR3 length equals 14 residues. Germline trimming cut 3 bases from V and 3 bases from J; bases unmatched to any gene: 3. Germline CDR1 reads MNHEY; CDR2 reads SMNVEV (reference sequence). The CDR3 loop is CASSFWGQDTEAFF. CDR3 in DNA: TGTGCCAGCAGTTTCTGGGGACAGGACACTGAAGCTTTCTTT.

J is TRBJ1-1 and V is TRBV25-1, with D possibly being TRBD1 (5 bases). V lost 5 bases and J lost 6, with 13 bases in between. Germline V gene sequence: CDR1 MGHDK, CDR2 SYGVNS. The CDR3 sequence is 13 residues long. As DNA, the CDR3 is TGTGCCAGCAGTCGGCCAGGGTCCGCTGAAGCTTTCTTT. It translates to CASSRPGSAEAFF.

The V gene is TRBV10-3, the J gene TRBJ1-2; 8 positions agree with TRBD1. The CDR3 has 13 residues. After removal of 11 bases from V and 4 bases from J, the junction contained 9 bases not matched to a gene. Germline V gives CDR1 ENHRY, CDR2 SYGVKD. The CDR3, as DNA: TGTGCCGCTGACAGGGGCATCGGCTATGGCTACACCTTC. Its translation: CAADRGIGYGYTF.

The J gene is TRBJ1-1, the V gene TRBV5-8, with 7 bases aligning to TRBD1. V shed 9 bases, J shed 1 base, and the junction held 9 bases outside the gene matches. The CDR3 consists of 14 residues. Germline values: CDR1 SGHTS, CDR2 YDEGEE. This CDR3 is CAIDTGQANTEAFF. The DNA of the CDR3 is TGTGCCATCGATACCGGACAGGCGAACACTGAAGCTTTCTTT.

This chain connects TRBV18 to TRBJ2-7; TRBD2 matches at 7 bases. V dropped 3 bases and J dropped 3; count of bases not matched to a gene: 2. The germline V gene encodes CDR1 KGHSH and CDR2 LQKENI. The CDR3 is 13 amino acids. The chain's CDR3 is CASSPSGGYEQYF. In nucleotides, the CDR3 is TGTGCCAGCTCACCTTCGGGGGGCTACGAGCAGTACTTC.

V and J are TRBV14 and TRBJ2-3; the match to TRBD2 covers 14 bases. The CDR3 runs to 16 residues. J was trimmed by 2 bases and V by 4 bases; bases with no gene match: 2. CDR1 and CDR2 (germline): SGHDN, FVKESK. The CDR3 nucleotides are TGTGCCAGCAGCCCGGGACTAGCGGGGGACACAGATACGCAGTATTTT. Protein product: CASSPGLAGDTDTQYF. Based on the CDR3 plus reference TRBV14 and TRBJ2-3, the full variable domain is EAGVTQFPSHSVIEKGQTVTLRCDPISGHDNLYWYRRVMGKEIKFLLHFVKESKQDESGMPNNRFLAERTGGTYSTLKVQPAELEDSGVYFCASSPGLAGDTDTQYFGPGTRLTVL.

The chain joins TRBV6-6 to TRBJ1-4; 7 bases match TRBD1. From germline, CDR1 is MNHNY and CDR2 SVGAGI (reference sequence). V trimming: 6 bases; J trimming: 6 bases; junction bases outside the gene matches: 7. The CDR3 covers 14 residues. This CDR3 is CASSFSGTDEKLFF. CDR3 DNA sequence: TGTGCCAGCAGCTTCTCCGGGACAGATGAAAAACTGTTTTTT.

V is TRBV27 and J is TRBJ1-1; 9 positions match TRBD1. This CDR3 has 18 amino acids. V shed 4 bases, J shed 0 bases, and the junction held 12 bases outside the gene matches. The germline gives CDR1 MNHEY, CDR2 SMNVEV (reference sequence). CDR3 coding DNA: TGTGCCAGCAGTTCATACATTACTGGACAGGGGTTGAACACTGAAGCTTTCTTT. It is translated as CASSSYITGQGLNTEAFF.

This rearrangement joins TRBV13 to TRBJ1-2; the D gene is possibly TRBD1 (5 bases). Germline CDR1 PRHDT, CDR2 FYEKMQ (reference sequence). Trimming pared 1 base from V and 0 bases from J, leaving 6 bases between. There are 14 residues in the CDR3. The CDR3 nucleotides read TGTGCCAGCAGCTTAGCGACAGCTAACTATGGCTACACCTTC. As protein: CASSLATANYGYTF.

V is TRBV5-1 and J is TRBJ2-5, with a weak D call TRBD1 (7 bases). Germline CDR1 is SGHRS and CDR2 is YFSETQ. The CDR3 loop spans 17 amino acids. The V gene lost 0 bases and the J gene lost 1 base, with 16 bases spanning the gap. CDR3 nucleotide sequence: TGCGCCAGCAGCTTGGCCCGGGCGGAGGGGGCCCAAGAGACCCAGTACTTC. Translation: CASSLARAEGAQETQYF.

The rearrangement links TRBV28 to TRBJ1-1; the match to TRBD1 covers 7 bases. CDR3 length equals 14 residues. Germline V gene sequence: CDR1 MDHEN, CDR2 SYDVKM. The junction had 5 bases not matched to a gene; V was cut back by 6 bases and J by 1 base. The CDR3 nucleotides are TGTGCCAGCAGAGGTCCAGGGGGGAACACTGAAGCTTTCTTT. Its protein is CASRGPGGNTEAFF.

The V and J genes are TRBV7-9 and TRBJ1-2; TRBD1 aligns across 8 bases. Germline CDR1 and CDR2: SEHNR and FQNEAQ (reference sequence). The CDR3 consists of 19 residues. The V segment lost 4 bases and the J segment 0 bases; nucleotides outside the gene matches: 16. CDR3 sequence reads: CASSSTPDREEGANYGYTF. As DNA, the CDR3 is TGTGCCAGCAGCTCCACCCCGGACAGGGAGGAAGGTGCTAACTATGGCTACACCTTC.

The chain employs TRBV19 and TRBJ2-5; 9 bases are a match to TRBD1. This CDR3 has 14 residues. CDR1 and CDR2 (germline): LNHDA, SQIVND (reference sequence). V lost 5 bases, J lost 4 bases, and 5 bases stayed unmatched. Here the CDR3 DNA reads TGTGCCAGTAGTGTCGGGACAGGGATAGAGACCCAGTACTTC. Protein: CASSVGTGIETQYF.

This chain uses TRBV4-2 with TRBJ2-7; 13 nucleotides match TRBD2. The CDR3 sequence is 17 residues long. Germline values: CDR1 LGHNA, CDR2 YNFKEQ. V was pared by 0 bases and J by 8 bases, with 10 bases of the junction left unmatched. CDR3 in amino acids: CASSQDPGTSGATKQYF. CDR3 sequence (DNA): TGTGCCAGCAGCCAAGATCCAGGGACTAGCGGGGCTACGAAGCAGTACTTC.

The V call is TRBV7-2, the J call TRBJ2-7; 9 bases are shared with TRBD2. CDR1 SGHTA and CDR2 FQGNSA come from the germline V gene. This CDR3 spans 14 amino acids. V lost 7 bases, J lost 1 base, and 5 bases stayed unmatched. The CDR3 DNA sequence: TGTGCCAGCACCCGGACTAGCGCGTCCTACGAGCAGTACTTC. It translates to CASTRTSASYEQYF.

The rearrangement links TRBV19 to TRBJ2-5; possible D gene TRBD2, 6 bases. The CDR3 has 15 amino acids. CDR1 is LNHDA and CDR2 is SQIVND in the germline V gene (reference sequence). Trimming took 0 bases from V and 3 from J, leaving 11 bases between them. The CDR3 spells CASSIDGPGEETQYF. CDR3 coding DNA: TGTGCCAGTAGTATAGACGGCCCGGGGGAAGAGACCCAGTACTTC.

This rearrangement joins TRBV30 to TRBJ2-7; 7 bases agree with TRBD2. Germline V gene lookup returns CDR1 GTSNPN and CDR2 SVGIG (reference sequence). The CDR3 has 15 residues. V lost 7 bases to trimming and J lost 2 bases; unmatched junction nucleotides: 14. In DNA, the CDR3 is TGTGCCTCCAAGTCCCCGCGGGGGACCCCCTACGAGCAGTACTTC. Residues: CASKSPRGTPYEQYF.

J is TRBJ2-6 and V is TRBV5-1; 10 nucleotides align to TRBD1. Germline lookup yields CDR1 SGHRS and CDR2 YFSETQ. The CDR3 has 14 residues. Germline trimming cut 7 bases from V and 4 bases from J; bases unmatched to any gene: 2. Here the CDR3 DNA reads TGCGCCAGCGGACAGGGGGAGGGGGCCAACGTCCTGACTTTC. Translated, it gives CASGQGEGANVLTF.

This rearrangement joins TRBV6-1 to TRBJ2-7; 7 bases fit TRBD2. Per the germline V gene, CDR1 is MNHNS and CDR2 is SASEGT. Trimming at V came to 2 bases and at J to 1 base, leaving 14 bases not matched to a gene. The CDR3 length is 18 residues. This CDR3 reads CASSENGAGKLSSYEQYF. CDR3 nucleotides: TGTGCCAGCAGTGAAAACGGAGCGGGGAAACTCAGTTCCTACGAGCAGTACTTC.

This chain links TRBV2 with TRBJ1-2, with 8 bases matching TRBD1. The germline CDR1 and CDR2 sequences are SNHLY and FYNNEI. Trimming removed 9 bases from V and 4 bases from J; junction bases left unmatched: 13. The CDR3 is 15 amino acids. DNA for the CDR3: TGTGCCAGATCGGACAGGGTCCATGGCGTCTATGGCTACACCTTC. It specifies CARSDRVHGVYGYTF.